A selection of T cell receptor beta chains follows, all from one sample in a study of cytomegalovirus exposure and HLA in healthy donors. TCRdb keeps only in-frame clones here, not all; method: immunoSEQ multiplex PCR. The sample has 130,000 or so clones, 70% to 85% seen once. Sequenced sample: PBMCs. Source of these receptors: a woman aged 40 to 55 in good health and CMV-seronegative. CDR3s include the opening cysteine and the closing phenylalanine or tryptophan. The order of the fields is clone size, D gene, V gene, J gene, CDR3 DNA, CDR3 protein. D genes are given only for firm matches. Where a row states a size, it is once, few, many or the class of an expanded clone; other rows omit it.

.	TRBD1	TRBV5-1	TRBJ2-7	TGCGCCAGCAGCTTGGCCTGGGACAGGGACGAGCAGTACTTC	CASSLAWDRDEQYF
.	.	TRBV25-1	TRBJ1-1	TGTGCCAGCAGTGATCCGGTGGGGGGAGATACTGAAGCTTTCTTT	CASSDPVGGDTEAFF
.	TRBD1	TRBV28	TRBJ2-2	TGTGCCAGCAGTATGACAGGGTTTGCCGGGGAGCTGTTTTTT	CASSMTGFAGELFF
.	.	TRBV7-9	TRBJ1-1	TGTGCCAGCAGCACAGGACGGGCGGACACTGAAGCTTTCTTT	CASSTGRADTEAFF
.	.	TRBV19	TRBJ2-3	TGTGCCAGCAAGAAACTCGGAGGGCGGGCAGATACGCAGTATTTT	CASKKLGGRADTQYF
.	TRBD2	TRBV28	TRBJ2-3	TGTGCCAGCAGTATTCGGGGCGGGAGACGACCAGATACGCAGTATTTT	CASSIRGGRRPDTQYF
once	.	TRBV19	TRBJ2-3	TGTGCCAGTAGTACCCGAAGCCCCCCGGATACGCAGTATTTT	CASSTRSPPDTQYF
.	.	TRBV11-2	TRBJ1-1	TGTGCCAGCAGCTTACGGGGGATCAACACTGAAGCTTTCTTT	CASSLRGINTEAFF
.	.	TRBV4-3	TRBJ1-1	TGCGCCAGCAGCCTTGGGTGGAGGAACACTGAAGCTTTCTTT	CASSLGWRNTEAFF
.	.	TRBV28	TRBJ1-2	TGTGCCAGCAGTTTATACACAGGGAACTATGGCTACACCTTC	CASSLYTGNYGYTF
.	.	TRBV10-1	TRBJ2-7	TGCGCCAGCAGCATGAGGGCACCGAGCGAGCAGTACTTC	CASSMRAPSEQYF
once	.	TRBV28	TRBJ1-4	TGTGCCAGCAGTTTCTCACCCTATGACTCAACTAATGAAAAACTGTTTTTT	CASSFSPYDSTNEKLFF
few	TRBD2	TRBV5-4	TRBJ2-7	TGTGCCAGCAGTCTAGCGGGAGCTGGTTACGAGCAGTACTTC	CASSLAGAGYEQYF
.	.	TRBV21-1	TRBJ2-7	TGTGCCAGGGACCCGACAGGGGGCGCCTACGAGCAGTACTTC	CARDPTGGAYEQYF
.	TRBD1	TRBV19	TRBJ2-1	TGTGCCAGTAGTGCGGACAGGGGGGATGAGCAGTTCTTC	CASSADRGDEQFF
.	.	TRBV19	TRBJ1-1	TGTGCCAGTAGTAATATGGTCGCAGGGTGGAACACTGAAGCTTTCTTT	CASSNMVAGWNTEAFF
.	.	TRBV29-1	TRBJ2-6	TGCAGCGTTACGCATCCAAGGGCCAAAAGCACTGGGGCCAACGGCCTGACTTTC	CSVTHPRAKSTGANGLTF
.	.	TRBV6-5	TRBJ1-5	TGTGCCAGCAGTTACTCCGCTCAGGGGTCCCAGCCCCAGCATTTT	CASSYSAQGSQPQHF
.	TRBD1	TRBV28	TRBJ2-1	TGTGCCAGCAGTGGACAGGGAACATACAATGAGCAGTTCTTC	CASSGQGTYNEQFF
.	.	TRBV9	TRBJ1-3	TGTGCCAGCAGCGTGACTAGGGGCTCTGGAAACACCATATATTTT	CASSVTRGSGNTIYF
.	TRBD2	TRBV7-9	TRBJ2-7	TGTGCCAGCAGTACCTCCACGGTGGGAGGGGAGAACTCCTACGAGCAGCACTTC	CASSTSTVGGENSYEQHF
once	TRBD1	TRBV15	TRBJ1-1	TGTGCCACCAGCAGAGGGGAAGGGGGCTTAGAAGGAGCTTTCTTT	CATSRGEGGLEGAFF
few	.	TRBV6-1	TRBJ2-1	TGTGCCAGCAATGCCGGGATCTACAATGAGCAGTTCTTC	CASNAGIYNEQFF
.	.	TRBV11-1	TRBJ2-2	TGTGCCAGCAGCTTAGTCGGACTCTTCACCGGGGAGCTGTTTTTT	CASSLVGLFTGELFF
.	.	TRBV5-1	TRBJ2-7	TGCGCCAGCAGCTCTGACAGCGAGCAGTACTTC	CASSSDSEQYF
.	.	TRBV5-6	TRBJ2-3	TGTGCCAGCAGCTTGGAGTGGGCCAGTCCAGATACGCAGTATTTT	CASSLEWASPDTQYF
.	TRBD2	TRBV18	TRBJ2-7	TGTGCCAGCTCACCCGCCGGAGTTCGACTAGCGGACCTCACCTACGAGCAGTACTTC	CASSPAGVRLADLTYEQYF
.	.	TRBV5-3	TRBJ2-2	TGTGCCAGAAGCTTGGTGCGGGCAATTCAGGGGTTAAATACCGGGGAGCTGTTTTTT	CARSLVRAIQGLNTGELFF
.	TRBD1	TRBV4-3	TRBJ1-5	TGCGCCAGCAGCCAAGATCAGACAGGGGGCAGGCAGCCCCAGCATTTT	CASSQDQTGGRQPQHF
.	.	TRBV7-9	TRBJ1-5	TGTGCCAGCAGCGGAGACGGATTCAATCAGCCCCAGCATTTT	CASSGDGFNQPQHF
.	.	TRBV7-6	TRBJ2-7	TGTGCCAGCAGCCGGCCAGAGGAGGGGCAGTACTTC	CASSRPEEGQYF
.	.	TRBV4-3	TRBJ1-1	TGCGCCAGCAGCCAAGTTATCCGGGGTAGGTCCCCCACGAACACTGAAGCTTTCTTT	CASSQVIRGRSPTNTEAFF
.	TRBD2	TRBV7-6	TRBJ2-7	TGTGCCAGCAGCACCGGACTAGCGGGAGATGCATCCCACGAGCAGTACTTC	CASSTGLAGDASHEQYF
.	TRBD2	TRBV5-4	TRBJ2-1	TGTGCCAGCAGCTTCCAGACTAGCGGGAGTGCTGTGGAGCAGTTCTTC	CASSFQTSGSAVEQFF
few	TRBD2	TRBV5-4	TRBJ2-7	TGTGCCAGCAGCCCACAGCGGGGACTAGCGGATGACGAGCAGTACTTC	CASSPQRGLADDEQYF
.	.	TRBV11-3	TRBJ2-5	TGTGCCAGCAGCTTAGTACAGCAAGAGACCCAGTACTTC	CASSLVQQETQYF
.	TRBD2	TRBV4-2	TRBJ2-7	TGTGCCAGCAGCCAAGATGAGACTAGCGGGATTTTCGAGCAGTACTTC	CASSQDETSGIFEQYF
.	TRBD1	TRBV28	TRBJ2-7	TGTGCCAGCAGTTCCCCCGGGACAGGGACCTACGAGCAGTACTTC	CASSSPGTGTYEQYF
.	.	TRBV6-1	TRBJ1-3	TGTGCCAGCAGTGAAATGGGACATTCGGCTGGAAACACCATATATTTT	CASSEMGHSAGNTIYF
.	TRBD1	TRBV5-4	TRBJ2-3	TGTGCCAGCAGCCCAGACAGGGGGCGCCTGGATACGCAGTATTTT	CASSPDRGRLDTQYF
.	TRBD2	TRBV4-3	TRBJ2-4	TGCGCCAGCAGCGCAACACTAGCGGGTGCTGACATTCAGTACTTC	CASSATLAGADIQYF
.	.	TRBV2	TRBJ2-1	TGTGCCAGCAGGGCGGATGGTAGCGCAGGAACAAATGAGCAGTTCTTC	CASRADGSAGTNEQFF
.	.	TRBV9	TRBJ2-7	TGTGCCAGCAGCGGGACAGATTCCTACGAGCAGTACTTC	CASSGTDSYEQYF
few	.	TRBV6-4	TRBJ1-1	TGTGCCAGCAGTGACCAACTAAACACTGAAGCTTTCTTT	CASSDQLNTEAFF
.	.	TRBV15	TRBJ2-3	TGTGCCACCAGCAGAGATGGCGGGACTAGCACAGATACGCAGTATTTT	CATSRDGGTSTDTQYF
.	TRBD2	TRBV27	TRBJ2-2	TGTGCCAGCAGTAGTTCCCTGGCGGGAGCCGGGGAGCTGTTTTTT	CASSSSLAGAGELFF
.	TRBD1	TRBV7-8	TRBJ1-2	TGTGCCAGCAGCCGACAGGGGCCATCCAACTATGGCTACACCTTC	CASSRQGPSNYGYTF
few	TRBD1	TRBV19	TRBJ1-2	TGTGCCAGTAGTCACCGGGACAGGGCATATGGCTACACCTTC	CASSHRDRAYGYTF
few	.	TRBV5-8	TRBJ2-7	TGTGCCAGCAGCTTACACCACGAGCAGTACTTC	CASSLHHEQYF
.	TRBD1	TRBV28	TRBJ2-7	TGTGCCAGCAGTGAAGGGGGCGGCTACGAGCAGTACTTC	CASSEGGGYEQYF
.	TRBD1	TRBV7-2	TRBJ2-7	TGTGCCAGCAGCTCCGGGACAGGGTACTACGAGCAGTACTTC	CASSSGTGYYEQYF
.	.	TRBV28	TRBJ2-3	TGTGCCAGCACCGAGGGGGACGGGACAGATACGCAGTATTTT	CASTEGDGTDTQYF
once	.	TRBV5-4	TRBJ1-4	TGTGCCAGCAGCTTGGGAGGGAGAACTAATGAAAAACTGTTTTTT	CASSLGGRTNEKLFF
.	TRBD2	TRBV7-8	TRBJ2-2	TGTGCCAGCAGCTTAGTTTTGGGACTAGCGGCCGGGGAGCTGTTTTTT	CASSLVLGLAAGELFF